The 22 T cell receptor beta chains in this list originate from one sample, sequenced in a study of T cell responses to AZD1222 COVID-19 vaccine. Clones were sequenced by immunoSEQ multiplex PCR, and TCRdb holds only the in-frame ones, with some missing. The sample carries about 15,000 clones, 88% recorded once. This specimen was peripheral blood, taken 28 days after the second AZD1222 dose. These receptor sequences come from an adult who received the AZD1222 COVID-19 vaccine.

The genes are TRBV3-1 (or the pseudogene TRBV3-2) and TRBJ2-5, with 8 positions matching TRBD2. Germline V gene data show CDR1 as LGHDT and CDR2 as YNNKEL (reference sequence). Germline trimming cut 4 bases from V and 1 base from J; bases unmatched to any gene: 11. The CDR3 spans 17 residues. Here the CDR3 DNA reads TGTGCCAGCAGCCGCCTGGCAGCGGGGGCCTCCCAAGAGACCCAGTACTTC. Protein sequence: CASSRLAAGASQETQYF.

This sequence joins TRBV19 and TRBJ1-1, with 8 bases aligning to TRBD1. The CDR3 contains 17 residues. The junction had 11 bases not matched to a gene; V was cut back by 5 bases and J by 0 bases. The germline CDR1 and CDR2 sequences are LNHDA and SQIVND (reference sequence). DNA for the CDR3: TGTGCCAGTAGTTCTGGGACAGGAGATACAATGAACACTGAAGCTTTCTTT. Translating gives CASSSGTGDTMNTEAFF.

This clone was recorded only once. J is TRBJ2-1 and V is TRBV14, with 13 positions matching TRBD2. This CDR3 is 19 amino acids long. CDR1 is SGHDN and CDR2 is FVKESK in the germline V gene. J gave up 3 bases and V 4 bases, and 12 bases lay outside the gene matches. The CDR3 sequence: CASSPGLAGRSLIYNEQFF. For the CDR3, the DNA is TGTGCCAGCAGCCCGGGACTAGCGGGAAGGTCCCTAATCTACAATGAGCAGTTCTTC.

The chain has TRBV7-9 and TRBJ1-2, with D perhaps matching TRBD1 (6 bases). The V end was cut by 1 base, the J end by 7 bases, with 19 bases between. CDR3 size: 16 residues. Germline V gene data show CDR1 as SEHNR and CDR2 as FQNEAQ (reference sequence). CDR3 loop: CASSLGYGGEVGGYTF. The CDR3 region has the DNA TGTGCCAGCAGCTTAGGGTATGGGGGCGAGGTTGGTGGCTACACCTTC.

V is TRBV5-6 and J is TRBJ1-5; D is ambiguous. Trimming removed 2 bases at V and 1 base at J, with 10 bases between. Germline assignment: CDR1 SGHDT and CDR2 YYEEEE. The CDR3 sequence is 15 residues long. This chain's CDR3 is CASSFGLLSNQPQHF. The CDR3, as DNA: TGTGCCAGCAGCTTTGGACTTTTGAGCAATCAGCCCCAGCATTTT.

In its sample, this clone was seen once. The rearrangement links TRBV27 to TRBJ1-1, with D possibly being TRBD1 (6 bases). From germline, CDR1 is MNHEY and CDR2 SMNVEV (reference sequence). Trimming shortened V by 4 bases and J by 11 bases, and 17 bases separated the two germline ends. The CDR3 extends over 13 amino acids. The chain's CDR3 is CASSSDNHRVAFF. CDR3 in DNA: TGTGCCAGCAGTTCAGACAACCACAGGGTTGCTTTCTTT.

This chain links TRBV19 with TRBJ1-3; 9 positions agree with TRBD1. The CDR3 is made up of 16 amino acids. J lost 1 base, V lost 3 bases, and 4 bases had no gene match. Germline lookup yields CDR1 LNHDA and CDR2 SQIVND (reference sequence). This CDR3 is CASSITGTGSGNTIYF. The CDR3 region has the DNA TGTGCCAGTAGTATCACCGGGACAGGGTCTGGAAACACCATATATTTT.

The chain joins TRBV7-2 to TRBJ2-5; D is undetermined. The CDR3 contains 14 residues. The ends were cut back, 3 bases at V and 2 bases at J, with 10 bases in the middle. Germline V gene lookup returns CDR1 SGHTA and CDR2 FQGNSA. CDR3 nucleotide sequence: TGTGCCAGCAGCTTTGCGGTCTCACAAGAGACCCAGTACTTC. It yields the protein CASSFAVSQETQYF.

The chain has TRBV27 and TRBJ1-5; 8 bases map to TRBD1. The length of the CDR3 is 16 residues. Germline values: CDR1 MNHEY, CDR2 SMNVEV (reference sequence). The trim removed 5 bases at V and 0 bases at J, leaving 6 bases unmatched. CDR3 residues: CASSPSTGASNQPQHF. In nucleotides, the CDR3 is TGTGCCAGCAGTCCATCGACAGGGGCTAGCAATCAGCCCCAGCATTTT.

This chain joins TRBV3-1 (or the pseudogene TRBV3-2) and TRBJ2-2; 12 positions match TRBD2. CDR3 length equals 15 residues. Trimming at V came to 4 bases and at J to 9 bases, leaving 6 bases not matched to a gene. Germline-derived CDR1 and CDR2 are LGHDT and YNNKEL (reference sequence). CDR3 nucleotides: TGTGCCAGCAGCCCCAGACTAGCGGGAGCCCGGGAGCTGTTTTTT. Encoded protein: CASSPRLAGARELFF.

This clone appeared a few times. In DNA form, the CDR3 reads TGTGCCAGCAGCTTAGGAGCAGCTAACTATGGCTACACCTTC. Translated: CASSLGAANYGYTF. The chain links TRBV7-4 to TRBJ1-2, with no clear D. CDR3 length: 14 amino acids. CDR1 is SGHVT and CDR2 is SQSDAQ in the germline V gene. Trimming pared 1 base from V and 0 bases from J, leaving 6 bases between.

This clone was recorded once. J is TRBJ1-5 and V is TRBV30, with 10 bases matching TRBD1. CDR3 length: 14 amino acids. Germline trimming cut 0 bases from V and 5 bases from J; bases unmatched to any gene: 1. Germline CDR1 is GTSNPN and CDR2 is SVGIG (reference sequence). The CDR3 protein is CAWSVTGGYQPQHF. The CDR3 DNA reads as TGTGCCTGGAGTGTGACAGGGGGCTATCAGCCCCAGCATTTT.

This sequence joins TRBV19 and TRBJ2-5; D not certain. Trimming stripped 7 bases from V and 5 bases from J, with 14 bases between. Germline assignment: CDR1 LNHDA and CDR2 SQIVND (reference sequence). This CDR3 has 13 residues. The CDR3 sequence: CASTASGRETQYF. The CDR3 region has the DNA TGTGCCAGTACCGCGTCGGGCAGGGAGACCCAGTACTTC.

This chain links TRBV3-1 (or the pseudogene TRBV3-2) with TRBJ2-7, with 8 bases aligning to TRBD1. CDR3 length equals 13 residues. Germline lookup yields CDR1 LGHDT and CDR2 YNNKEL (reference sequence). After removal of 6 bases from V and 10 bases from J, the junction contained 11 bases not matched to a gene. The CDR3, as DNA: TGTGCCAGCAGTCGACAGGGGCCACGAGTTCAGTACTTC. This sequence encodes CASSRQGPRVQYF.

Concerning this clone itself: The conserved closing phenylalanine or tryptophan is absent in this CDR3, likely reflecting a read error. The chain recombines TRBV19 with TRBJ1-2, with a tentative D call TRBD1 (5 bases). CDR3 length: 14 amino acids. The V and J ends lost 6 bases and 5 bases respectively, with 16 bases between them. Germline values: CDR1 LNHDA, CDR2 SQIVND (reference sequence). CDR3: CASRSGTLPYGYTL. The DNA of the CDR3 is TGTGCCAGTAGGTCCGGGACTTTGCCTTATGGCTACACCCTC.

This chain connects TRBV27 to TRBJ2-7, with TRBD1 matching 7 bases. J lost 2 bases, V lost 0 bases, and 16 bases had no gene match. This CDR3 contains 19 residues. Looked up from germline, CDR1 is MNHEY and CDR2 is SMNVEV (reference sequence). Written as DNA, the CDR3 is TGTGCCAGCAGTTTATCGGGGACAGCCAACCTAGGGGAAACCTACGAGCAGTACTTC. Translated, it gives CASSLSGTANLGETYEQYF.

The chain is built from TRBV28 and TRBJ1-2, with 7 bases matching TRBD1. The ends lost 1 base at V and 4 bases at J; junction bases unmatched: 6. The CDR3 sequence is 15 residues long. Germline loops: CDR1 MDHEN, CDR2 SYDVKM. CDR3: CASSLSEGAGYGYTF. CDR3 in DNA: TGTGCCAGCAGTTTATCAGAGGGGGCAGGCTATGGCTACACCTTC.

The chain couples TRBV2 to TRBJ2-5; 8 positions match TRBD1. This CDR3 is 15 amino acids long. The trim removed 6 bases at V and 4 bases at J, leaving 10 bases unmatched. Germline V gene data show CDR1 as SNHLY and CDR2 as FYNNEI. CDR3 nucleotide sequence: TGTGCCAGCAGAAAGGACAGGGCGTCTCGAGAGACCCAGTACTTC. The encoded protein is CASRKDRASRETQYF.

The V and J genes are TRBV7-9 and TRBJ2-4; TRBD1 agrees at 8 bases. The junction had 6 bases not matched to a gene; V was cut back by 3 bases and J by 5 bases. Germline V gene sequence: CDR1 SEHNR, CDR2 FQNEAQ (reference sequence). The CDR3 covers 15 residues. CDR3 nucleotides: TGTGCCAGCAGCTTCCACAGGGGGGTCGAAAACATTCAGTACTTC. Its protein is CASSFHRGVENIQYF.

This clone was seen only once. The rearrangement uses TRBV7-2 and TRBJ1-3; D is uncertain. The CDR3 is 15 amino acids. Trimming took 0 bases from V and 0 from J, leaving 6 bases between them. Germline loops: CDR1 SGHTA, CDR2 FQGNSA. CDR3 in amino acids: CASSLAVHSGNTIYF. CDR3 DNA sequence: TGTGCCAGCAGCTTAGCAGTCCACTCTGGAAACACCATATATTTT.

The chain uses TRBV5-6 and TRBJ2-5, with 10 nucleotides matching TRBD2. V shed 2 bases and J 6 bases; nucleotides not matched to a gene: 13. The germline V gene has CDR1 SGHDT and CDR2 YYEEEE. This CDR3 is 17 amino acids long. CDR3 coding DNA: TGTGCCAGCAGCTTTTCTAGGAGCGGGAGGGCCTACCAGACCCAGTACTTC. It is translated as CASSFSRSGRAYQTQYF.

V and J are TRBV3-1 (or the pseudogene TRBV3-2) and TRBJ2-7, with D hard to call. CDR3 length: 16 amino acids. V was shortened by 0 bases and J by 2 bases, with 14 bases between the two germline ends. Germline V lookup: CDR1 LGHDT, CDR2 YNNKEL (reference sequence). This CDR3 is CASSQDATIKTYEQYF. The CDR3 DNA reads as TGTGCCAGCAGCCAAGATGCTACTATCAAGACCTACGAGCAGTACTTC.